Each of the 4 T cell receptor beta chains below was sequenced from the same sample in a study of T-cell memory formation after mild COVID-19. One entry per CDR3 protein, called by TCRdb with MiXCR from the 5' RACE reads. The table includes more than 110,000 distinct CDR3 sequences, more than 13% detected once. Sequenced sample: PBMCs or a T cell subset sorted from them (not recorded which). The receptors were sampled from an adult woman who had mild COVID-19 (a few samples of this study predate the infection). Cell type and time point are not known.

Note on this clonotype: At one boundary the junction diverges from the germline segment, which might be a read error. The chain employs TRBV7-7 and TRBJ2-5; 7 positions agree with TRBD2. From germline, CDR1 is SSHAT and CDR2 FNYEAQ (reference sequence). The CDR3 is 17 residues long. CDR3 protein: CASSLGAYAGDQETQYF. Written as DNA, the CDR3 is TGTGCTAGCAGCTTAGGGGCCTATGCGGGAGACCAAGAGACCCAGTACTTC.

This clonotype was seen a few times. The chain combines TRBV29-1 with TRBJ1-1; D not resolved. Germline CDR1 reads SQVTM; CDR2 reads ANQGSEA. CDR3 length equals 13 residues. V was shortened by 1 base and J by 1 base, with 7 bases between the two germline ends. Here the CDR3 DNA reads TGCAGCGTTGAAGTTGCAGGGAACACTGAAGCTTTCTTT. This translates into CSVEVAGNTEAFF.

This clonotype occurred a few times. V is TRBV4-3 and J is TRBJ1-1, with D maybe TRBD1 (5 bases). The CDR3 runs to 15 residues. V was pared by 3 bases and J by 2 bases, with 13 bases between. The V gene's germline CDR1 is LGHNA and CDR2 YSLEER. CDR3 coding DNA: TGCGCCAGCAGCCACAGAATCGGGGCAAACACTGAAGCTTTCTTT. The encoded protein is CASSHRIGANTEAFF.

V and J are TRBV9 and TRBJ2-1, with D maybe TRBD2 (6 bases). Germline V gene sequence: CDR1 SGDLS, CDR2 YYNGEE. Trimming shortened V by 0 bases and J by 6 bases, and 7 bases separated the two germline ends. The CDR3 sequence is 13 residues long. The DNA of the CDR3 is TGTGCCAGCAGCGTAGGGGGAGGCAATGAGCAGTTCTTC. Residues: CASSVGGGNEQFF.